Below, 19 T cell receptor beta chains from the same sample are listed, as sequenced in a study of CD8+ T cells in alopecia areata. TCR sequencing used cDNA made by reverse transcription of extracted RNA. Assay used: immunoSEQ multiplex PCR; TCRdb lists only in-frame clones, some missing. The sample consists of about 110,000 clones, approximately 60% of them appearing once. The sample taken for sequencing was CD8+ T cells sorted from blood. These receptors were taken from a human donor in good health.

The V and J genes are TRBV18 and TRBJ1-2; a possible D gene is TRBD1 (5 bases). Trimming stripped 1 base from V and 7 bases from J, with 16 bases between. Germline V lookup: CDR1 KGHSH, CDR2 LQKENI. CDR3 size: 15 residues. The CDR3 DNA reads TGTGCCAGCTCACCACAACGCAGGGCCCCCGGTGGCTACACCTTC. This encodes CASSPQRRAPGGYTF.

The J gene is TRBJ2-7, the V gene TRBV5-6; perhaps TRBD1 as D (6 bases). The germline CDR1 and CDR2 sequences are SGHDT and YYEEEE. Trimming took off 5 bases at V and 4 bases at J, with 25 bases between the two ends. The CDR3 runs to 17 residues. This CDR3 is CASSSPGTPVGFYEQYF. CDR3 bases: TGTGCCAGCAGTTCCCCCGGGACACCAGTAGGATTTTACGAGCAGTACTTC.

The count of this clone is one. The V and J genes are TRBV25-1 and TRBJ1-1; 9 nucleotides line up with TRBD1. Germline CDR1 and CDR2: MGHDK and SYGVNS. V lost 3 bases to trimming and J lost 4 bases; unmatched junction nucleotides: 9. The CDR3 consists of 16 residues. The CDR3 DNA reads TGTGCCAGCAGTGACCCCATGACAGGGGGTTTCACTGAAGCTTTCTTT. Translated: CASSDPMTGGFTEAFF. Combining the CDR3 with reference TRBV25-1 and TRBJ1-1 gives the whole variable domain EADIYQTPRYLVIGTGKKITLECSQTMGHDKMYWYQQDPGMELHLIHYSYGVNSTEKGDLSSESTVSRIRTEHFPLTLESARPSHTSQYLCASSDPMTGGFTEAFFGQGTRLTVV.

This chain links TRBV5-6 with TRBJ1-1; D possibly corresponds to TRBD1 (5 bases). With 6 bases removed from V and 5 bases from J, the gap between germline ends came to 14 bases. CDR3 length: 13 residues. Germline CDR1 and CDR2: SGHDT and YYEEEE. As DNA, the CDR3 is TGTGCCAGCACCCTGACAGCTGCAACTGAAGCTTTCTTT. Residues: CASTLTAATEAFF. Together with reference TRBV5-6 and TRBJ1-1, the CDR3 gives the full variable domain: DAGVTQSPTHLIKTRGQQVTLRCSPKSGHDTVSWYQQALGQGPQFIFQYYEEEERQRGNFPDRFSGHQFPNYSSELNVNALLLGDSALYLCASTLTAATEAFFGQGTRLTVV.

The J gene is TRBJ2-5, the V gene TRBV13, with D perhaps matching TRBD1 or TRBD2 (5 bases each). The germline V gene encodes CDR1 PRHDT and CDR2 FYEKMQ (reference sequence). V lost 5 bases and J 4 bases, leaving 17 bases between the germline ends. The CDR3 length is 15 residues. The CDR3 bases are TGTGCCAGCAGCGAGGGACGGGGAGTTGGAGAGACCCAGTACTTC. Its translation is CASSEGRGVGETQYF.

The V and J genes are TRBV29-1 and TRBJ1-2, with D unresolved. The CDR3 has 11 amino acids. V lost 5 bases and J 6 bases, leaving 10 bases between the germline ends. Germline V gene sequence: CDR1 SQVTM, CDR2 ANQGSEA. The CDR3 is CSVRLMDGYTF. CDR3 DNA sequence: TGCAGCGTTAGGTTGATGGATGGCTACACCTTC.

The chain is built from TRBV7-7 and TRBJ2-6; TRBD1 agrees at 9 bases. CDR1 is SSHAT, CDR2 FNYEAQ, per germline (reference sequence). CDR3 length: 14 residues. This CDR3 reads CASDRGKSANVLTF. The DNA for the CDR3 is TGTGCTAGCGACAGGGGGAAGTCGGCCAACGTCCTGACTTTC.

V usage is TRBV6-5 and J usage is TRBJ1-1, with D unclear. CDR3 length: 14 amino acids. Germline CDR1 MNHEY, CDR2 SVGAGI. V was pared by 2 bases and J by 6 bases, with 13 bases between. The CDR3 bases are TGTGCCAGCAGTTACGGTGACGCTGTATCTGAAGCTTTCTTT. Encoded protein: CASSYGDAVSEAFF.

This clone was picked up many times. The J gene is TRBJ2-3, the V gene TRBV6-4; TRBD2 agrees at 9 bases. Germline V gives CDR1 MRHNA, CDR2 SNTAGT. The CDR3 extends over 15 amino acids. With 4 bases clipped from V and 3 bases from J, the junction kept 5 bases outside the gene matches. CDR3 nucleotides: TGTGCCAGCAGTGCCGTGAGCGGGGGGACAGATACGCAGTATTTT. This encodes CASSAVSGGTDTQYF.

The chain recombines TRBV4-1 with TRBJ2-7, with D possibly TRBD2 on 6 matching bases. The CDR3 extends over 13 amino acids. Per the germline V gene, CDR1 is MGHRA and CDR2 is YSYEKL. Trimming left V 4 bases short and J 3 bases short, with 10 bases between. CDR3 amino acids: CASSRLSGYEQYF. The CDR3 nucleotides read TGCGCCAGCAGCCGGCTTAGCGGCTACGAGCAGTACTTC.

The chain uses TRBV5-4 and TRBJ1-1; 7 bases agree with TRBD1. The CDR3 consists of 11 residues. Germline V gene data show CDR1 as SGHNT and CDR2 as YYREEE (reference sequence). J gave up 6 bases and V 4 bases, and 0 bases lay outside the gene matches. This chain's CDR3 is CASSQGAEAFF. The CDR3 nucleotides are TGTGCCAGCAGCCAGGGGGCTGAAGCTTTCTTT. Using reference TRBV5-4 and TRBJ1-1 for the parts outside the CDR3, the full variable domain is ETGVTQSPTHLIKTRGQQVTLRCSSQSGHNTVSWYQQALGQGPQFIFQYYREEENGRGNFPPRFSGLQFPNYSSELNVNALELDDSALYLCASSQGAEAFFGQGTRLTVV.

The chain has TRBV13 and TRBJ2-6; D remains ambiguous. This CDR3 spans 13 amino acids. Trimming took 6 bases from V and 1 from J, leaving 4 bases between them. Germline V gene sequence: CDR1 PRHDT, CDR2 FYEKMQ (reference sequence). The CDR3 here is CASRGSGANVLTF. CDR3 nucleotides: TGTGCCAGCAGGGGTTCTGGGGCCAACGTCCTGACTTTC.

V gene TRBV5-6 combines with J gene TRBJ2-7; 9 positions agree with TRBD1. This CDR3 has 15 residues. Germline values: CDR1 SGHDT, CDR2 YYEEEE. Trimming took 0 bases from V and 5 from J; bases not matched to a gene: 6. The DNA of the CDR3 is TGTGCCAGCAGCTTGGGGGACAGGGTCACCGACGAGCAGTACTTC. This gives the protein CASSLGDRVTDEQYF. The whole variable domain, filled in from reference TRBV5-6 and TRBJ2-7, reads DAGVTQSPTHLIKTRGQQVTLRCSPKSGHDTVSWYQQALGQGPQFIFQYYEEEERQRGNFPDRFSGHQFPNYSSELNVNALLLGDSALYLCASSLGDRVTDEQYFGPGTRLTVT.

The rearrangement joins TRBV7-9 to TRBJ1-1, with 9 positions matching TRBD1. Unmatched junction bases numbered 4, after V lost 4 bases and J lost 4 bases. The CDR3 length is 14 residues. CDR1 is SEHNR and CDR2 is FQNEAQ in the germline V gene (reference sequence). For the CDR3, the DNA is TGTGCCAGCAGCTACAGGGGGCACGTCACTGAAGCTTTCTTT. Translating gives CASSYRGHVTEAFF.

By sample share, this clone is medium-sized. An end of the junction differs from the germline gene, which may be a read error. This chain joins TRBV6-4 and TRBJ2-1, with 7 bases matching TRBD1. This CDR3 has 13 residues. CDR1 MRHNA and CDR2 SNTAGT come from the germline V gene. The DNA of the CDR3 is TGTGCCACCAGTGACAGGGTCAACAATGAGCAGTTCTTC. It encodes CATSDRVNNEQFF.

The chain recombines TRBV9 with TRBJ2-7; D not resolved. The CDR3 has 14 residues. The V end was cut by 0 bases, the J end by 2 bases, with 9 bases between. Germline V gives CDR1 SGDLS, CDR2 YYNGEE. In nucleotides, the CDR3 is TGTGCCAGCAGCGTAGAACCTTCTCCCTACGAGCAGTACTTC. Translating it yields CASSVEPSPYEQYF. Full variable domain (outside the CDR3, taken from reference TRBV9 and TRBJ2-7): DSGVTQTPKHLITATGQRVTLRCSPRSGDLSVYWYQQSLDQGLQFLIQYYNGEERAKGNILERFSAQQFPDLHSELNLSSLELGDSALYFCASSVEPSPYEQYFGPGTRLTVT.

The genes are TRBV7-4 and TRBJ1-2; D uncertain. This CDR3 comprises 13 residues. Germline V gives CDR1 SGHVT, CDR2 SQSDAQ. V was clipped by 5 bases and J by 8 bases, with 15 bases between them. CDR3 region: CASSPGLLNGYTF. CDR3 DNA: TGTGCCAGCAGCCCGGGCTTACTCAACGGCTACACCTTC.

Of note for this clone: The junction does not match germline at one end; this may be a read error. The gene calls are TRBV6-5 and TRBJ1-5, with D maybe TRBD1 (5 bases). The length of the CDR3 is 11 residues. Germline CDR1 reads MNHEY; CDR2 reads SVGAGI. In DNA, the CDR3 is TGTGCCAGCAGTGACGGGGCATCCCAACATTTT. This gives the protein CASSDGASQHF.

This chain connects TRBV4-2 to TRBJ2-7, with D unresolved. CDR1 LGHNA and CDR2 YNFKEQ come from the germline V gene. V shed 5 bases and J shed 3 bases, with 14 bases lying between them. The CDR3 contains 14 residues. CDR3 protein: CASSEGWWRYEQYF. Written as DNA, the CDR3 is TGTGCCAGCAGCGAAGGGTGGTGGCGCTACGAGCAGTACTTC.